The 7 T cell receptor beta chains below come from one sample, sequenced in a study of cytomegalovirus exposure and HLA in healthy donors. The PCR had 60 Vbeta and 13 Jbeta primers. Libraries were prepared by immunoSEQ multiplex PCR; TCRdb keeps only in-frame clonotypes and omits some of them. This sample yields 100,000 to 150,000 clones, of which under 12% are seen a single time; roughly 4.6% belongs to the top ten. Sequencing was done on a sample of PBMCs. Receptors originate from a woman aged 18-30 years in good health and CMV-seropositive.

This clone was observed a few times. DNA of the CDR3: TGTGCCAGCAGCGTAGGCGGTCAGCCCCAGCATTTT. It specifies CASSVGGQPQHF. The chain is built from TRBV5-6 and TRBJ1-5; D is undetermined. The CDR3 is 12 residues long. Trimming cost V 4 bases and J 6 bases, with 8 bases left between them. Germline assignment: CDR1 SGHDT and CDR2 YYEEEE.

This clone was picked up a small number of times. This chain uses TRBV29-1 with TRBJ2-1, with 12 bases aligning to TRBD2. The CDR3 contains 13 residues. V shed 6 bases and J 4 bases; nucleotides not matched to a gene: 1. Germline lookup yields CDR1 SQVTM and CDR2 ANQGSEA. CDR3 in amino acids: CSVGTSGYNEQFF. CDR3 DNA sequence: TGCAGCGTCGGGACTAGCGGGTACAATGAGCAGTTCTTC.

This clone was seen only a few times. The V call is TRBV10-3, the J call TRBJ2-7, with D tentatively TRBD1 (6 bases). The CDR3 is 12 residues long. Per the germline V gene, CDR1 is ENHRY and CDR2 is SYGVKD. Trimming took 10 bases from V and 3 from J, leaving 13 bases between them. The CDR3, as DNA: TGTGCCAGCCGGGACACCCTCTACGAGCAGTACTTC. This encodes CASRDTLYEQYF.

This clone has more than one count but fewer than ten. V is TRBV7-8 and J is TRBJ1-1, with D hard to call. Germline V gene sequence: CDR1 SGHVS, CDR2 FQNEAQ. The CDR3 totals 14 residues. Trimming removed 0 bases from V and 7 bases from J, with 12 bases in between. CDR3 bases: TGTGCCAGCAGCTTAGCTATCGGACTAATTGAAGCTTTCTTT. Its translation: CASSLAIGLIEAFF. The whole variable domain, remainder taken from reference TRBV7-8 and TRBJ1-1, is GAGVSQSPRYKVAKRGQDVALRCDPISGHVSLFWYQQALGQGPEFLTYFQNEAQLDKSGLPSDRFFAERPEGSVSTLKIQRTQQEDSAVYLCASSLAIGLIEAFFGQGTRLTVV.

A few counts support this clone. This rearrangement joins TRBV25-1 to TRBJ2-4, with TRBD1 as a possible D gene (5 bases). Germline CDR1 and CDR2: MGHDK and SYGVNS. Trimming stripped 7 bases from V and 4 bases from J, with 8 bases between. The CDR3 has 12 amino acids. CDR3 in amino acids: CASTPGKNIQYF. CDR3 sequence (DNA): TGTGCCAGCACCCCAGGGAAAAACATTCAGTACTTC. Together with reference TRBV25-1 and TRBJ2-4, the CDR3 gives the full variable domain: EADIYQTPRYLVIGTGKKITLECSQTMGHDKMYWYQQDPGMELHLIHYSYGVNSTEKGDLSSESTVSRIRTEHFPLTLESARPSHTSQYLCASTPGKNIQYFGAGTRLSVL.

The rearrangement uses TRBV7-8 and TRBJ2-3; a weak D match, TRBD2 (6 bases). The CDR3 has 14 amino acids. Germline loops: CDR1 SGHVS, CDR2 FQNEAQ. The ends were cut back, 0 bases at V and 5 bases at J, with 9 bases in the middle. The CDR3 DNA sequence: TGTGCCAGCAGCTTAGCAGGAGCGGGAGATACGCAGTATTTT. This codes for CASSLAGAGDTQYF.

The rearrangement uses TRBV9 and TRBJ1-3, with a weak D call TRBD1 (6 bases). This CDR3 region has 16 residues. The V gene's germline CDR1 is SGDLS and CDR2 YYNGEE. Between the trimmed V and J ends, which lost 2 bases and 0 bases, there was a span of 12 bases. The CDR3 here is CASSVGHQFSGNTIYF. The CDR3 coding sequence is TGTGCCAGCAGCGTGGGACACCAATTCTCTGGAAACACCATATATTTT.